The entry that follows covers one T cell receptor beta chain sequence. This entry comes from a study of cytomegalovirus exposure and HLA in healthy donors. The primer mix had 60 Vbeta and 13 Jbeta primers. Authors' analysis steps: Approximately 86 million unique TCR beta chains, roughly 11 million shared, were counted in a later analysis. Generated by immunoSEQ multiplex PCR, the TCRdb table keeps only in-frame clones and is missing some. The V and J calls and clone size come from that table; D and trimming were worked out from the DNA. This table holds fewer than 140,000 clones, roughly 80% found once. Though probably carrying unrecorded immune exposures, donors were nominally healthy at sampling. Germline-derived CDR1 and CDR2 are MNHEY and SMNVEV (reference sequence). The CDR3 is 14 residues long. The germline V and J ends were trimmed by 4 bases and 6 bases, with 13 bases remaining between them.

This receptor was taken from a man aged 50-60 years in good health and CMV-seronegative. V gene TRBV27 combines with J gene TRBJ2-1, with D tentatively TRBD2 (6 bases). Sequencing used PBMCs. The CDR3 loop is CASSWAGLRNEQFF. In DNA form, the CDR3 reads TGTGCCAGCAGTTGGGCGGGGCTTCGCAATGAGCAGTTCTTC.